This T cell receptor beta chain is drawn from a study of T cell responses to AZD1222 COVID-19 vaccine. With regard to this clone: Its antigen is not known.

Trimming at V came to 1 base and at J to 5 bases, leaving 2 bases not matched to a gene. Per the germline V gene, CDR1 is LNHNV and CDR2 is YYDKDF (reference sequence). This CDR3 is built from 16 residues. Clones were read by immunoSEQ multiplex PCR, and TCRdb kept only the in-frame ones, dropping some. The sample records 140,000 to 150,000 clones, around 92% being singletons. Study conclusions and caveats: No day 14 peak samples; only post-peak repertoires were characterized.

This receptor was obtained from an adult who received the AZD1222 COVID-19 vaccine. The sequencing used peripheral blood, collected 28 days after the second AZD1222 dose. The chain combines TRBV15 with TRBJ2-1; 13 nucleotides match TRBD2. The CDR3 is CATSRGGLAGHNEQFF. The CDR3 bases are TGTGCCACCAGCAGAGGGGGACTAGCGGGACACAATGAGCAGTTCTTC. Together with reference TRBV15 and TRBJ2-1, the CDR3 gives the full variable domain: DAMVIQNPRYQVTQFGKPVTLSCSQTLNHNVMYWYQQKSSQAPKLLFHYYDKDFNNEADTPDNFQSRRPNTSFCFLDIRSPGLGDTAMYLCATSRGGLAGHNEQFFGPGTRLTVL.